This paragraph covers one T cell receptor beta chain sequence. Libraries were prepared by immunoSEQ multiplex PCR; TCRdb keeps only in-frame clonotypes and omits some of them. The table shows around 80,000 clones, with about four fifths occurring only once. The CDR3 totals 16 residues. Germline values: CDR1 SSHAT, CDR2 FNYEAQ (reference sequence). Trimming stripped 5 bases from V and 2 bases from J, with 15 bases between. These data are taken from a study of OX40 agonist ivuxolimab in advanced cancers. The sequence derives from an adult with an advanced solid tumor such as melanoma, head and neck, liver or kidney cancer. The sample in question was CD4+ or CD8+ T cells sorted from blood, obtained in a trial of the OX40 agonist ivuxolimab. The chain has TRBV7-7 and TRBJ2-2, with D possibly TRBD2 on 6 matching bases. The CDR3 sequence: CASSAVGGINTGELFF. CDR3 sequence (DNA): TGTGCCAGCAGCGCAGTCGGCGGGATAAACACCGGGGAGCTGTTTTTT.